Shown below are 23 T cell receptor beta chains from a single sample sequenced in a study of human T cells and chemical hapten exposure. Regarding time point: healthy volunteer bleed at 6 weeks. The authors extracted total RNA from unfractionated whole blood. TCRdb reprocessed the RACE reads via MiXCR and lists one record per CDR3 protein. In the table there are tens of thousands of distinct CDR3 sequences, 5.5% of which are singletons. Sequencing input: whole blood. These receptors were obtained from a human donor in good health. Some clones in this sample may be carry-over from other donors' samples.

This clonotype ranks as medium-sized. This sequence joins TRBV16 and TRBJ2-2; D is perhaps TRBD1 (6 bases). CDR1 and CDR2 (germline): KGHSY, FQNENV. Trimming left V 0 bases short and J 5 bases short, with 7 bases between. CDR3 size: 14 residues. CDR3 residues: CASSQSQGTGELFF. In nucleotides, the CDR3 is TGTGCCAGCAGCCAATCCCAGGGGACCGGGGAGCTGTTTTTT.

This clonotype was observed a handful of times. The chain couples TRBV6-5 to TRBJ2-2; D ambiguous. Germline V CDR1 and CDR2: MNHEY, SVGAGI. V lost 0 bases and J 3 bases, leaving 17 bases between the germline ends. The CDR3 loop spans 18 amino acids. The CDR3 reads CASSYSIYLIRDTGELFF. The CDR3 DNA follows: TGTGCCAGCAGTTACTCGATATATTTAATCCGGGACACCGGGGAGCTGTTTTTT.

This clonotype appeared a few times. The rearrangement joins TRBV11-2 to TRBJ1-6; tentative D call: TRBD1 (5 bases). The V gene lost 0 bases and the J gene lost 9 bases, with 12 bases spanning the gap. The CDR3 covers 15 residues. CDR1 SGHAT and CDR2 FQNNGV come from the germline V gene. This CDR3 is CASSLEAGRVSPLHF. CDR3 nucleotides: TGTGCCAGCAGCTTAGAAGCAGGGAGGGTTTCACCCCTCCACTTT.

This clonotype was observed many times. The chain employs TRBV7-2 and TRBJ2-2, with a tentative D call TRBD2 (5 bases). Germline V CDR1 and CDR2: SGHTA, FQGNSA. This CDR3 contains 17 residues. V was pared by 1 base and J by 1 base, with 13 bases between. The CDR3 nucleotides are TGTGCCAGCAGCTTAGTCCGGCTAGCTGAGAACACCGGGGAGCTGTTTTTT. This gives the protein CASSLVRLAENTGELFF. The entire variable domain, with the rest obtained from reference TRBV7-2 and TRBJ2-2, is as follows: GAGVSQSPSNKVTEKGKDVELRCDPISGHTALYWYRQSLGQGLEFLIYFQGNSAPDKSGLPSDRFSAERTGGSVSTLTIQRTQQEDSAVYLCASSLVRLAENTGELFFGEGSRLTVL.

Ten or more counts support this clonotype. The chain couples TRBV4-3 to TRBJ2-7; D might be TRBD2 (6 bases). The ends were cut back, 0 bases at V and 3 bases at J, with 12 bases in the middle. CDR3 length: 15 amino acids. Germline V gene lookup returns CDR1 LGHNA and CDR2 YSLEER. CDR3 nucleotides: TGCGCCAGCAGCCAAGATTGGGGACTGAGCTACGAGCAGTACTTC. Its translation: CASSQDWGLSYEQYF.

There are many counts of this clonotype. V is TRBV2 and J is TRBJ2-1; D not certain. The CDR3 consists of 10 residues. Germline CDR1 and CDR2: SNHLY and FYNNEI. Trimming removed 8 bases from V and 7 bases from J, with 6 bases in between. Here the CDR3 reads CASGGNEQFF. The CDR3 coding sequence is TGTGCCAGCGGTGGGAATGAGCAGTTCTTC. The variable domain in full, with the rest retrieved from reference TRBV2 and TRBJ2-1, is EPEVTQTPSHQVTQMGQEVILRCVPISNHLYFYWYRQILGQKVEFLVSFYNNEISEKSEIFDDQFSVERPDGSNFTLKIRSTKLEDSAMYFCASGGNEQFFGPGTRLTVL.

This clonotype was recorded a few times. The chain employs TRBV20-1 and TRBJ2-1; 8 positions match TRBD2. The CDR3 consists of 14 residues. Trimming cost V 1 base and J 10 bases; bases outside gene matches: 9. In germline, CDR1 is DFQATT, CDR2 SNEGSKA (reference sequence). As DNA, the CDR3 is TGCAGTGCTAGAGGGGTTAGCGGGGTCATAGAGCAGTTCTTC. Residues: CSARGVSGVIEQFF.

This clonotype was counted many times. CDR3: CASRLGLAGSNEQFF. CDR3 nucleotide sequence: TGCGCCAGCAGATTAGGACTAGCGGGAAGCAATGAGCAGTTCTTC. This chain joins TRBV4-1 and TRBJ2-1; TRBD2 matches at 12 bases. Unmatched junction bases numbered 6, after V lost 6 bases and J lost 6 bases. The CDR3 is 15 amino acids. Per the germline V gene, CDR1 is MGHRA and CDR2 is YSYEKL.

The gene calls are TRBV7-6 and TRBJ1-1, with D uncertain. CDR1 and CDR2 (germline): SGHVS, FNYEAQ. The ends were cut back, 6 bases at V and 1 base at J, with 12 bases in the middle. The CDR3 covers 14 residues. The CDR3 loop reads CASSINRQNTEAFF. Here the CDR3 DNA reads TGTGCCAGCAGTATTAACCGTCAGAACACTGAAGCTTTCTTT.

This clonotype was seen at least ten times. This rearrangement joins TRBV6-4 to TRBJ2-3; D is ambiguous. V gave up 2 bases and J gave up 0 bases, with 6 bases separating them. Looked up from germline, CDR1 is MRHNA and CDR2 is SNTAGT. This CDR3 is 14 amino acids long. CDR3 residues: CASSDGASTDTQYF. The CDR3 DNA reads as TGTGCCAGCAGTGACGGTGCTAGCACAGATACGCAGTATTTT.

In this sample, this clonotype turned up a few times. The V and J genes are TRBV7-8 and TRBJ1-1; D is undetermined. The ends were cut back, 5 bases at V and 3 bases at J, with 10 bases in the middle. The CDR3 runs 13 residues. Germline loops: CDR1 SGHVS, CDR2 FQNEAQ. CDR3 region: CASSRQIDTEAFF. As DNA, the CDR3 is TGTGCCAGCAGCCGCCAGATTGACACTGAAGCTTTCTTT.

Note on this clonotype: No conserved phenylalanine or tryptophan ends this CDR3, so it is likely a read error. The chain links TRBV5-1 to TRBJ2-3, with 7 bases identical to TRBD1. This CDR3 comprises 15 residues. Trimming took 4 bases from V and 0 from J; bases not matched to a gene: 5. The germline V gene encodes CDR1 SGHRS and CDR2 YFSETQ. Here the CDR3 reads CASSPGTDSTDTQYL. DNA for the CDR3: TGCGCCAGCAGCCCAGGGACAGATAGCACAGATACGCAGTATCTT.

This clonotype was observed many times. The chain is built from TRBV20-1 and TRBJ2-1, with D possibly being TRBD1 (6 bases). CDR3 length: 14 amino acids. CDR1 is DFQATT and CDR2 is SNEGSKA in the germline V gene (reference sequence). The ends were cut back, 3 bases at V and 4 bases at J, with 13 bases in the middle. The DNA for the CDR3 is TGCAGTGCTAGTGAGGGGGTGGGGTACAATGAGCAGTTCTTC. Translating gives CSASEGVGYNEQFF.

In this sample, this clonotype turned up many times. The rearrangement joins TRBV5-1 to TRBJ1-2; no definite D call. The germline CDR1 and CDR2 sequences are SGHRS and YFSETQ. Deletions cut 0 bases from V and 8 bases from J, with 11 bases between. The CDR3 loop spans 13 amino acids. This chain's CDR3 is CASSLDLGQGYTF. The CDR3 DNA is TGCGCCAGCAGCTTGGATCTGGGTCAAGGCTACACCTTC.

This clonotype was seen at least ten times. This chain uses TRBV28 with TRBJ2-5, with a weak D call TRBD2 (6 bases). The germline gives CDR1 MDHEN, CDR2 SYDVKM. CDR3 length: 14 amino acids. V was clipped by 10 bases and J by 4 bases, with 19 bases between them. CDR3 sequence: CAIQPPSGGETQYF. The CDR3 DNA follows: TGTGCCATCCAACCCCCGTCCGGGGGAGAGACCCAGTACTTC.

This clonotype occurred many times. This sequence joins TRBV13 and TRBJ2-7; D may be TRBD1 or TRBD2 (6 bases each). The CDR3 has 15 residues. V was cut by 5 bases and J by 6 bases, with 20 bases left in between. Germline-derived CDR1 and CDR2 are PRHDT and FYEKMQ (reference sequence). The CDR3 here is CASSPRGGQGVEQYF. The CDR3 region has the DNA TGTGCCAGCAGCCCCAGGGGAGGCCAGGGAGTCGAGCAGTACTTC.

Ten or more counts support this clonotype. The gene calls are TRBV6-6 and TRBJ1-2; 7 nucleotides align to TRBD1. After removal of 2 bases from V and 7 bases from J, the junction contained 10 bases not matched to a gene. This CDR3 is built from 15 residues. Germline lookup yields CDR1 MNHNY and CDR2 SVGAGI (reference sequence). The CDR3 DNA reads as TGTGCCAGCAGTTACGGGCAGGGGGGATTGGGTGGCTACACCTTC. Its translation: CASSYGQGGLGGYTF.

This chain links TRBV18 with TRBJ2-7; possible D gene TRBD1, 7 bases. This CDR3 contains 13 residues. Trimming left V 4 bases short and J 3 bases short, with 10 bases between. Germline values: CDR1 KGHSH, CDR2 LQKENI. The CDR3 sequence: CASSLQGGYEQYF. The CDR3 DNA reads TGTGCCAGCTCACTCCAGGGGGGCTACGAGCAGTACTTC. The full variable domain, with the rest looked up from reference TRBV18 and TRBJ2-7, is NAGVMQNPRHLVRRRGQEARLRCSPMKGHSHVYWYRQLPEEGLKFMVYLQKENIIDESGMPKERFSAEFPKEGPSILRIQQVVRGDSAAYFCASSLQGGYEQYFGPGTRLTVT.

The rearrangement links TRBV6-1 to TRBJ2-7; 7 nucleotides agree with TRBD1. With 7 bases clipped from V and 3 bases from J, the junction kept 6 bases outside the gene matches. The CDR3 consists of 13 residues. CDR1 is MNHNS, CDR2 SASEGT, per germline. CDR3 in DNA: TGTGCCAGCACGCGACAGGGTAGCTACGAGCAGTACTTC. Translated, it gives CASTRQGSYEQYF.

This chain uses TRBV19 with TRBJ1-2; the match to TRBD1 covers 9 bases. Unmatched junction bases numbered 7, after V lost 7 bases and J lost 7 bases. This CDR3 spans 13 amino acids. CDR1 and CDR2 (germline): LNHDA, SQIVND (reference sequence). CDR3 DNA sequence: TGTGCCAGTACTAAGGGACAGGGTTTTGGCTACACCTTC. Translating gives CASTKGQGFGYTF. Supplemented by reference TRBV19 and TRBJ1-2, the full variable domain reads DGGITQSPKYLFRKEGQNVTLSCEQNLNHDAMYWYRQDPGQGLRLIYYSQIVNDFQKGDIAEGYSVSREKKESFPLTVTSAQKNPTAFYLCASTKGQGFGYTFGSGTRLTVV.

The chain links TRBV15 to TRBJ2-1; TRBD2 matches 9 bases. The CDR3 is made up of 16 amino acids. V lost 5 bases to trimming and J lost 9 bases; unmatched junction nucleotides: 14. Per the germline V gene, CDR1 is LNHNV and CDR2 is YYDKDF (reference sequence). The CDR3 region has the DNA TGTGCCACCAGCCCGGGGGGGCGGGGGGGACTCCTTGAGCAGTTCTTC. This encodes CATSPGGRGGLLEQFF.

This clonotype was seen ten or more times. The V gene is TRBV30, the J gene TRBJ1-5; D unresolved. Germline V CDR1 and CDR2: GTSNPN, SVGIG (reference sequence). This CDR3 region has 13 residues. Trimming removed 0 bases at V and 7 bases at J, with 10 bases between. The chain's CDR3 is CAWSVMVDQPQHF. CDR3 coding DNA: TGTGCCTGGAGTGTCATGGTTGACCAGCCCCAGCATTTT.

This clonotype came up many times. V gene TRBV10-3 combines with J gene TRBJ1-2; maybe TRBD1 (5 bases). The CDR3 has 16 residues. Germline CDR1 ENHRY, CDR2 SYGVKD. Trimming shortened V by 0 bases and J by 4 bases, and 15 bases separated the two germline ends. The CDR3 loop is CAISESVVIGVYGYTF. As DNA, the CDR3 is TGTGCCATCAGTGAGTCGGTCGTCATAGGGGTCTATGGCTACACCTTC.